A single sample gave rise to the 15 T cell receptor beta chains below, sequenced in a study of T-cell memory formation after mild COVID-19. One entry per CDR3 protein, called by TCRdb with MiXCR from the 5' RACE reads. The sample records hundreds of thousands of distinct CDR3 sequences, approximately 20% being singletons. The source material was PBMCs or a T cell subset sorted from them (not recorded which). Receptor source: an adult woman who had mild COVID-19 (a few samples of this study predate the infection). Cell type and time point are not known.

This clonotype was observed a few times. Written as DNA, the CDR3 is TGTGCCACCAGTGATCCTAGCGGTACAGGGTTCACCGGGGAGCTGTTTTTT. Translated: CATSDPSGTGFTGELFF. The rearrangement uses TRBV24-1 and TRBJ2-2; possible D gene TRBD2, 7 bases. CDR1 KGHDR and CDR2 SFDVKD come from the germline V gene. Trimming took off 3 bases at V and 4 bases at J, with 17 bases between the two ends. The CDR3 consists of 17 residues.

This chain uses TRBV29-1 with TRBJ2-1; 7 bases agree with TRBD1. The CDR3 consists of 12 residues. Germline values: CDR1 SQVTM, CDR2 ANQGSEA. J gave up 10 bases and V 3 bases, and 6 bases lay outside the gene matches. CDR3 sequence reads: CSVETGPREQFF. DNA of the CDR3: TGCAGCGTTGAGACAGGGCCTCGAGAGCAGTTCTTC.

The J gene is TRBJ1-4, the V gene TRBV7-9; D is possibly TRBD1 (6 bases). Trimming stripped 1 base from V and 2 bases from J, with 8 bases between. The CDR3 length is 15 residues. CDR1 SEHNR and CDR2 FQNEAQ come from the germline V gene (reference sequence). The CDR3 sequence: CASSLDRETNEKLFF. In nucleotides, the CDR3 is TGTGCCAGCAGCTTAGACAGGGAGACTAATGAAAAACTGTTTTTT. Based on the CDR3 plus reference TRBV7-9 and TRBJ1-4, the full variable domain is DTGVSQNPRHKITKRGQNVTFRCDPISEHNRLYWYRQTLGQGPEFLTYFQNEAQLEKSRLLSDRFSAERPKGSFSTLEIQRTEQGDSAMYLCASSLDRETNEKLFFGSGTQLSVL.

The chain has TRBV12-3 or TRBV12-4 and TRBJ2-2; D possibly corresponds to TRBD2 (6 bases). This CDR3 region has 16 residues. The V gene lost 6 bases and the J gene lost 0 bases, with 14 bases spanning the gap. Here the CDR3 DNA reads TGTGCCAGCAGCCTTAGGGGAGGTGCGAACACCGGGGAGCTGTTTTTT. Translating gives CASSLRGGANTGELFF.

The rearrangement uses TRBV19 and TRBJ2-7; possibly TRBD2 for D (6 bases). The CDR3 loop spans 14 amino acids. The V and J ends lost 3 bases and 2 bases respectively, with 11 bases between them. Germline CDR1 is LNHDA and CDR2 is SQIVND (reference sequence). CDR3 sequence (DNA): TGTGCCAGTAGTATCCTAGCGACTACCTACGAGCAGTACTTC. Translation gives CASSILATTYEQYF.

This chain connects TRBV29-1 to TRBJ2-1; D not resolved. Trimming pared 0 bases from V and 4 bases from J, leaving 16 bases between. The CDR3 spans 16 residues. CDR1 and CDR2 (germline): SQVTM, ANQGSEA. CDR3 residues: CSVEDRSSLGYNEQFF. CDR3 coding DNA: TGCAGCGTTGAAGATCGGAGTAGCTTGGGGTACAATGAGCAGTTCTTC.

This clonotype has just a few counts. The chain combines TRBV3-1 with TRBJ2-7; possible D gene TRBD1, 7 bases. This CDR3 has 15 amino acids. Per the germline V gene, CDR1 is LGHDT and CDR2 is YNNKEL (reference sequence). Between the trimmed V and J ends, which lost 4 bases and 2 bases, there was a span of 15 bases. The CDR3 DNA follows: TGTGCCAGCAGCCCGAATGCGGGACAGACCTACGAGCAGTACTTC. It specifies CASSPNAGQTYEQYF.

This clonotype has a handful of counts. The chain is built from TRBV7-9 and TRBJ2-1; 7 bases are shared with TRBD2. This CDR3 has 17 amino acids. The V gene end was trimmed by 1 base and the J gene end by 5 bases; junction bases not matched to a gene: 11. Germline V gene data show CDR1 as SEHNR and CDR2 as FQNEAQ (reference sequence). The CDR3 sequence is CASSLVQALAVNNEQFF. CDR3 coding DNA: TGTGCCAGCAGCTTAGTTCAAGCTCTAGCGGTTAACAATGAGCAGTTCTTC.

This clonotype has a handful of counts. The genes are TRBV7-8 and TRBJ2-1, with TRBD1 matching 9 bases. Per germline, CDR1 SGHVS and CDR2 FQNEAQ. V was pared by 5 bases and J by 6 bases, with 11 bases of the junction left unmatched. This CDR3 region has 16 residues. The CDR3 reads CASSPRGTGLSNEQFF. CDR3 coding DNA: TGTGCCAGCAGCCCCCGAGGGACAGGGCTTTCCAATGAGCAGTTCTTC.

The V and J genes are TRBV13 and TRBJ2-5; no clear D. V gave up 5 bases and J gave up 5 bases, with 18 bases separating them. This CDR3 comprises 15 residues. The V gene's germline CDR1 is PRHDT and CDR2 FYEKMQ (reference sequence). This chain's CDR3 is CASSRRLVYPETQYF. CDR3 nucleotide sequence: TGTGCCAGCAGCCGAAGGCTAGTGTATCCGGAGACCCAGTACTTC. Looking up the rest from reference TRBV13 and TRBJ2-5 gives the full variable domain: AAGVIQSPRHLIKEKRETATLKCYPIPRHDTVYWYQQGPGQDPQFLISFYEKMQSDKGSIPDRFSAQQFSDYHSELNMSSLELGDSALYFCASSRRLVYPETQYFGPGTRLLVL.

The rearrangement joins TRBV5-6 to TRBJ1-2; D possibly corresponds to TRBD1 (5 bases). This CDR3 has 15 residues. Trimming took 4 bases from V and 7 from J, leaving 20 bases between them. Germline values: CDR1 SGHDT, CDR2 YYEEEE. The CDR3 bases are TGTGCCAGCAGCGGGGACCTCAAGCCTCTCCTTGGCTACACCTTC. This gives the protein CASSGDLKPLLGYTF.

The chain recombines TRBV11-2 with TRBJ2-1, with TRBD1 matching over 8 bases. Germline CDR1 SGHAT, CDR2 FQNNGV. The J segment lost 2 bases and the V segment lost 4 bases, leaving 7 bases of the junction unmatched. The CDR3 consists of 16 residues. The CDR3 reads CASSYSGTGTYNEQFF. In DNA form, the CDR3 reads TGTGCCAGCAGCTATTCCGGGACAGGCACCTACAATGAGCAGTTCTTC.

V and J are TRBV6-5 and TRBJ2-2; the D is unclear. The V gene's germline CDR1 is MNHEY and CDR2 SVGAGI. The CDR3 consists of 14 residues. The V end was cut by 0 bases, the J end by 4 bases, with 6 bases between. The CDR3 spells CASSYSISTGELFF. Written as DNA, the CDR3 is TGTGCCAGCAGTTACTCGATTAGCACCGGGGAGCTGTTTTTT.

The chain has TRBV7-8 and TRBJ1-3; a possible D gene is TRBD1 (5 bases). V gave up 2 bases and J gave up 4 bases, with 15 bases separating them. The CDR3 is 16 residues long. Germline V CDR1 and CDR2: SGHVS, FQNEAQ. The DNA of the CDR3 is TGTGCCAGCAGCTTAAATGTCGGGGGGTTCGGAAACACCATATATTTT. As protein: CASSLNVGGFGNTIYF.

The chain uses TRBV23-1 and TRBJ2-2, with D tentatively TRBD1 or TRBD2 (6 bases each). TRBV23-1 belongs to the ORF category, with a function that is uncertain. Trimming took 7 bases from V and 1 from J, leaving 19 bases between them. This CDR3 has 17 amino acids. This CDR3 is CASNLTPGALNTGELFF. The CDR3 bases are TGCGCCAGCAACCTCACGCCGGGGGCCCTGAACACCGGGGAGCTGTTTTTT.